The 7 T cell receptor beta chains listed next were all sequenced from one sample in a study of cytomegalovirus exposure and HLA in healthy donors. The primer mix had 60 Vbeta and 13 Jbeta primers. Assay used: immunoSEQ multiplex PCR; TCRdb lists only in-frame clones, some missing. Of around 150,000 clones in the sample, 75% are singletons; the top ten hold roughly 3%. What was sequenced was PBMCs. Every receptor here comes from a woman between 50 and 59 years old in good health and CMV-seropositive.

The rearrangement links TRBV12-1 to TRBJ1-6; TRBD1 reflects the table's D call only, with no check against the DNA. TRBV12-1 is a pseudogene. CDR3 length: 15 residues. CDR3 in amino acids: CASSFGQKQNSPLHF. For the CDR3, the DNA is TGTGCCAGCAGCTTCGGACAGAAGCAAAATTCACCCCTCCACTTT.

The rearrangement links TRBV7-6 to TRBJ1-2; 7 bases align to TRBD1. CDR1 and CDR2 from the germline V gene are SGHVS and FNYEAQ. The V segment lost 2 bases and the J segment 5 bases; nucleotides outside the gene matches: 2. This CDR3 region has 13 residues. The CDR3 coding sequence is TGTGCCAGCAGCTTAAGGGACAGTTATGGCTACACCTTC. This sequence encodes CASSLRDSYGYTF.

The chain links TRBV5-4 to TRBJ2-3; TRBD2 aligns across 9 bases. The ends lost 4 bases at V and 4 bases at J; junction bases unmatched: 7. The V gene's germline CDR1 is SGHNT and CDR2 YYREEE (reference sequence). This CDR3 spans 15 amino acids. The CDR3 region has the DNA TGTGCCAGCAGCCCCGGCGGGGGGGCCTCAGATACGCAGTATTTT. Its protein is CASSPGGGASDTQYF.

The chain carries TRBV9 and TRBJ2-3; 11 bases fit TRBD1. There are 16 residues in the CDR3. The germline V gene encodes CDR1 SGDLS and CDR2 YYNGEE. Unmatched junction bases numbered 16, after V lost 4 bases and J lost 12 bases. The CDR3 DNA sequence: TGTGCCAGCAGCCCAACTGGGGGGCGGGACAGGGGGAGACAGTATTTT. Protein: CASSPTGGRDRGRQYF.

The chain employs TRBV7-8 and TRBJ1-2; TRBD1 agrees at 8 bases. Per germline, CDR1 SGHVS and CDR2 FQNEAQ. The ends lost 5 bases at V and 6 bases at J; junction bases unmatched: 17. The CDR3 covers 17 residues. The CDR3 loop reads CASSKAGTGSILDGYTF. As DNA, the CDR3 is TGTGCCAGCAGCAAAGCCGGGACAGGTTCGATTCTCGATGGCTACACCTTC.

This clone was picked up a small number of times. This chain connects TRBV11-2 to TRBJ1-2; TRBD1 matches at 10 bases. This CDR3 is built from 13 residues. The V and J ends lost 5 bases and 8 bases, in that order; junction bases with no gene match: 5. The germline V gene has CDR1 SGHAT and CDR2 FQNNGV. Written as DNA, the CDR3 is TGTGCCAGCAGCCCGGACAGGGGGGGAGGCTACACCTTC. This gives the protein CASSPDRGGGYTF.

The rearrangement joins TRBV16 to TRBJ1-2; TRBD1 matches at 7 bases. Looked up from germline, CDR1 is KGHSY and CDR2 is FQNENV. Losses at the gene ends were 2 bases for V and 6 bases for J; bases not matched to a gene: 3. This CDR3 has 13 amino acids. The CDR3: CASSQGGGDGYTF. CDR3 DNA sequence: TGTGCCAGCAGCCAAGGAGGGGGCGATGGCTACACCTTC.